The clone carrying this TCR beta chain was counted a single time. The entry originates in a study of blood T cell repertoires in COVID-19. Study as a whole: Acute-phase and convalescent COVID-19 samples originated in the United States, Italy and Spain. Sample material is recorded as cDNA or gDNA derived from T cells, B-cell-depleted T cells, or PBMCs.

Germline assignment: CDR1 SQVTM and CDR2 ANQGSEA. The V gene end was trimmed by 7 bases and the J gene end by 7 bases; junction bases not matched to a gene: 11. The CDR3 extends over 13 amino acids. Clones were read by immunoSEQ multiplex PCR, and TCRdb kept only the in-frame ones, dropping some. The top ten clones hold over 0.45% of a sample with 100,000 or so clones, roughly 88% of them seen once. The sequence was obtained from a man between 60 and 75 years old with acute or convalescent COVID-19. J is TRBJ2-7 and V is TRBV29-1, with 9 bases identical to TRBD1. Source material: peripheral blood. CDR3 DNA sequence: TGCAGCGCCGGGGGACAGGGTGCGTTAGAGCAGTACTTC. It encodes CSAGGQGALEQYF.